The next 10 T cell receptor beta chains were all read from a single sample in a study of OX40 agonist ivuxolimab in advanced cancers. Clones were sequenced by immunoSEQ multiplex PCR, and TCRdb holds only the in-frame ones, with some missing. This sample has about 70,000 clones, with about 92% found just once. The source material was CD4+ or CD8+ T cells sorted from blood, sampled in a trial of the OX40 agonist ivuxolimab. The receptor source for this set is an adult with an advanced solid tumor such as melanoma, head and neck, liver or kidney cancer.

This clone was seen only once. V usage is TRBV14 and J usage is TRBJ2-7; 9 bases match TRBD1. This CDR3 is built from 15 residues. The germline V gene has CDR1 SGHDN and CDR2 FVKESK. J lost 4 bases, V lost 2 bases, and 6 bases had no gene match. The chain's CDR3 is CASSQQLGQGYEQYF. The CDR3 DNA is TGTGCCAGCAGCCAACAGCTGGGACAGGGTTACGAGCAGTACTTC.

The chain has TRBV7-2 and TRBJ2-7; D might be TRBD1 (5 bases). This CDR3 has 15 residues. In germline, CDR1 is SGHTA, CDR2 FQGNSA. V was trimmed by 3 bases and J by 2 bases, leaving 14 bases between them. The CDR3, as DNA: TGTGCCAGCAGCTTGAACCCAGGGTCGGCCTACGAGCAGTACTTC. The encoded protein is CASSLNPGSAYEQYF.

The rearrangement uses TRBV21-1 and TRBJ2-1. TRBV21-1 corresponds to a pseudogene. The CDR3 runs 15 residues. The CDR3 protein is CASSPRDPSHNEQFF. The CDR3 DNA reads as TGTGCCAGCAGCCCCCGGGACCCGAGTCACAATGAGCAGTTCTTC.

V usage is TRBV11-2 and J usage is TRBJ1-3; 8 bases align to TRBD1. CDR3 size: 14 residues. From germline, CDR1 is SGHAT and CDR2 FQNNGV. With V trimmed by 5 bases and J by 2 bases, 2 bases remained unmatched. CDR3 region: CASSPQGAGNTIYF. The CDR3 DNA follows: TGTGCCAGCAGCCCACAGGGGGCTGGAAACACCATATATTTT.

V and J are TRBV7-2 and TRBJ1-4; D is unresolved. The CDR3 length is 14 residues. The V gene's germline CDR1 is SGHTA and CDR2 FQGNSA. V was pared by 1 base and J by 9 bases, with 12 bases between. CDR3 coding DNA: TGTGCCAGCAGCTTAGGACACGGCGGTCAAAAACTGTTTTTT. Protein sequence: CASSLGHGGQKLFF.

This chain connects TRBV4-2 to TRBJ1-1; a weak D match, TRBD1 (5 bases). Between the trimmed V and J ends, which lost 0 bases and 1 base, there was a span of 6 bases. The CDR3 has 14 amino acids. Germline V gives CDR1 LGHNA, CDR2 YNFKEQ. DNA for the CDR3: TGTGCCAGCAGCCAAGAAGGGACGAACACTGAAGCTTTCTTT. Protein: CASSQEGTNTEAFF.

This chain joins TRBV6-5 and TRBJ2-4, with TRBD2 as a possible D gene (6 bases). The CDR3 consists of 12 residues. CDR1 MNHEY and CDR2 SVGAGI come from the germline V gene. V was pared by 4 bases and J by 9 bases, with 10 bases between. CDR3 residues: CASSFGGGIQYF. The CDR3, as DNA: TGTGCCAGCAGTTTTGGGGGAGGCATTCAGTACTTC.

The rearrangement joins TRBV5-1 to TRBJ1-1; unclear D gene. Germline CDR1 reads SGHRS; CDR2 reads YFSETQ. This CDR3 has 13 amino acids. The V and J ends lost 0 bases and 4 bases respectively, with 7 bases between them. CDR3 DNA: TGCGCCAGCAGCTTGGGAAGCCTCACTGAAGCTTTCTTT. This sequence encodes CASSLGSLTEAFF.

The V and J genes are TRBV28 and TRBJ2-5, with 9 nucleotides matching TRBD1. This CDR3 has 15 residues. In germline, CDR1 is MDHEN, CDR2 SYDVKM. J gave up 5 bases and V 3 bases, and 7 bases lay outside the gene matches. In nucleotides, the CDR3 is TGTGCCAGCAGTTTGAACACAGGGGGCTTGGAGACCCAGTACTTC. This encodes CASSLNTGGLETQYF.

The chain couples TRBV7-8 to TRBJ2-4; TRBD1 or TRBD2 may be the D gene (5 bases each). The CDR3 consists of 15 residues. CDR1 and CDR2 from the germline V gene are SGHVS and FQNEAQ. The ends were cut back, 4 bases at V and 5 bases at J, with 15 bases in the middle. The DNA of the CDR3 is TGTGCCAGCAGCTCTCTCGGGGCCAGGCAAAACATTCAGTACTTC. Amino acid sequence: CASSSLGARQNIQYF.